These 17 T cell receptor beta chains share one sample of origin, sequenced in a study of blood T cell repertoires in COVID-19. The repertoire was sequenced with immunoSEQ multiplex PCR; TCRdb's copy has only in-frame clones and lacks some. Here the sample spans 130,000 to 150,000 clones, approximately 91% being singletons. Material for sequencing was peripheral blood. Receptor source: a man aged 70-80 years with acute or convalescent COVID-19.

V gene TRBV25-1 combines with J gene TRBJ2-1, with D tentatively TRBD1 (6 bases). The CDR3 contains 14 residues. Germline V CDR1 and CDR2: MGHDK, SYGVNS. V lost 8 bases and J 6 bases, leaving 17 bases between the germline ends. CDR3 coding DNA: TGTGCCAGCCAGGATGGACAGATTGCCAATGAGCAGTTCTTC. Protein product: CASQDGQIANEQFF.

This clone showed up just once. The genes are TRBV7-9 and TRBJ2-3; 15 bases fit TRBD2. With 5 bases clipped from V and 0 bases from J, the junction kept 9 bases outside the gene matches. The CDR3 sequence is 19 residues long. Germline V lookup: CDR1 SEHNR, CDR2 FQNEAQ (reference sequence). CDR3 in amino acids: CASSVLQGLAGGSTDTQYF. CDR3 coding DNA: TGTGCCAGCAGCGTCCTTCAGGGACTAGCGGGGGGAAGCACAGATACGCAGTATTTT.

The V gene is TRBV19, the J gene TRBJ2-7; TRBD2 agrees at 12 bases. This CDR3 comprises 14 residues. The V gene end was trimmed by 4 bases and the J gene end by 4 bases; junction bases not matched to a gene: 2. Germline CDR1 reads LNHDA; CDR2 reads SQIVND (reference sequence). The CDR3 region is CASSKTSGGYEQYF. As DNA, the CDR3 is TGTGCCAGTAGTAAGACTAGCGGGGGTTACGAGCAGTACTTC.

Only a few counts were recorded for this clone. This chain connects TRBV7-9 to TRBJ1-2, with D unresolved. The germline gives CDR1 SEHNR, CDR2 FQNEAQ (reference sequence). The germline V and J ends were trimmed by 3 bases and 2 bases, with 13 bases remaining between them. The length of the CDR3 is 15 residues. The CDR3 DNA is TGTGCCAGCAGCTTTTTTTCGATAGCCAACTATGGCTACACCTTC. It codes for CASSFFSIANYGYTF.

The chain couples TRBV19 to TRBJ2-7; TRBD1 matches at 9 bases. CDR1 and CDR2 from the germline V gene are LNHDA and SQIVND (reference sequence). The CDR3 spans 15 residues. V lost 4 bases and J lost 3; bases outside the gene matches: 7. DNA for the CDR3: TGTGCCAGTAGTAAACCGGGACAGGGATTCTACGAGCAGTACTTC. Its translation is CASSKPGQGFYEQYF.

The rearrangement uses TRBV11-2 and TRBJ1-1; 7 bases line up with TRBD1. From germline, CDR1 is SGHAT and CDR2 FQNNGV. The CDR3 has 14 residues. Losses at the gene ends were 3 bases for V and 5 bases for J; bases not matched to a gene: 6. The CDR3 nucleotides are TGTGCCAGCAGCTTGGCCAGACAGGGAACTGAAGCTTTCTTT. It encodes CASSLARQGTEAFF.

The chain uses TRBV5-1 and TRBJ2-7; 9 bases are a match to TRBD1. V was clipped by 4 bases and J by 5 bases; unmatched bases: 7. Germline V gene sequence: CDR1 SGHRS, CDR2 YFSETQ. CDR3 length: 14 residues. CDR3 nucleotide sequence: TGCGCCAGCAGCCCCCGGACAGGGGAAGACGAGCAGTACTTC. It specifies CASSPRTGEDEQYF.

This chain connects TRBV24-1 to TRBJ2-7, with 11 bases fitting TRBD1. Germline V gene lookup returns CDR1 KGHDR and CDR2 SFDVKD. The CDR3 loop spans 16 amino acids. Unmatched junction bases numbered 3, after V lost 3 bases and J lost 0 bases. The CDR3 sequence: CATSDQDRGPSYEQYF. CDR3 nucleotides: TGTGCCACCAGTGATCAGGACAGGGGGCCCTCCTACGAGCAGTACTTC.

The chain carries TRBV5-6 and TRBJ1-2, with unresolved D. Germline values: CDR1 SGHDT, CDR2 YYEEEE. Between the trimmed V and J ends, which lost 0 bases and 0 bases, there was a span of 6 bases. The CDR3 length is 14 residues. The CDR3 is CASSLDGANYGYTF. CDR3 DNA: TGTGCCAGCAGCTTGGACGGAGCTAACTATGGCTACACCTTC. Based on the CDR3 plus reference TRBV5-6 and TRBJ1-2, the full variable domain is DAGVTQSPTHLIKTRGQQVTLRCSPKSGHDTVSWYQQALGQGPQFIFQYYEEEERQRGNFPDRFSGHQFPNYSSELNVNALLLGDSALYLCASSLDGANYGYTFGSGTRLTVV.

The chain has TRBV28 and TRBJ1-3; 7 nucleotides match TRBD1. The V and J ends lost 1 base and 0 bases, in that order; junction bases with no gene match: 9. The germline V gene has CDR1 MDHEN and CDR2 SYDVKM. This CDR3 region has 18 residues. CDR3 bases: TGTGCCAGCAGTTTATTTCCGGGACAGATCTACTCTGGAAACACCATATATTTT. It yields the protein CASSLFPGQIYSGNTIYF.

The chain joins TRBV2 to TRBJ2-7; perhaps TRBD2 as D (6 bases). CDR3 size: 15 residues. The V end was cut by 4 bases, the J end by 2 bases, with 15 bases between. Germline V gene data show CDR1 as SNHLY and CDR2 as FYNNEI. This CDR3 reads CASSGKGLNTYEQYF. In DNA, the CDR3 is TGTGCCAGCAGTGGCAAGGGACTCAACACCTACGAGCAGTACTTC. The full variable domain, rest sourced from reference TRBV2 and TRBJ2-7, is EPEVTQTPSHQVTQMGQEVILRCVPISNHLYFYWYRQILGQKVEFLVSFYNNEISEKSEIFDDQFSVERPDGSNFTLKIRSTKLEDSAMYFCASSGKGLNTYEQYFGPGTRLTVT.

This chain links TRBV29-1 with TRBJ2-5; the match to TRBD2 covers 14 bases. Germline CDR1 SQVTM, CDR2 ANQGSEA. This CDR3 contains 15 residues. V lost 4 bases to trimming and J lost 6 bases; unmatched junction nucleotides: 7. The CDR3 bases are TGCAGCGTTGGGGGGACTAGCGGGGGTAGTCAGACCCAGTACTTC. Its translation: CSVGGTSGGSQTQYF.

The rearrangement links TRBV7-9 to TRBJ1-3; D remains unclear. V was clipped by 4 bases and J by 0 bases, with 10 bases between them. Germline V lookup: CDR1 SEHNR, CDR2 FQNEAQ (reference sequence). There are 15 residues in the CDR3. The CDR3, as DNA: TGTGCCAGCAGCTGGCGGGCCCTCTCTGGAAACACCATATATTTT. This translates into CASSWRALSGNTIYF. Complete variable domain (other parts from reference TRBV7-9 and TRBJ1-3): DTGVSQNPRHKITKRGQNVTFRCDPISEHNRLYWYRQTLGQGPEFLTYFQNEAQLEKSRLLSDRFSAERPKGSFSTLEIQRTEQGDSAMYLCASSWRALSGNTIYFGEGSWLTVV.

The chain links TRBV21-1 to TRBJ1-3. TRBV21-1 is tagged as a pseudogene. The CDR3 extends over 15 amino acids. CDR3 DNA: TGTGCCAGCAGCAAAGGGGGGGAGATCGGAAACACCATATATTTT. Encoded protein: CASSKGGEIGNTIYF.

The V call is TRBV5-1, the J call TRBJ1-1; TRBD1 aligns across 7 bases. The CDR3 has 14 residues. V dropped 8 bases and J dropped 4; count of bases not matched to a gene: 11. Germline V gives CDR1 SGHRS, CDR2 YFSETQ. The CDR3, as DNA: TGCGCCAGACACCTCGCGGGACAGTCCACTGAAGCTTTCTTT. Translating it yields CARHLAGQSTEAFF.

This chain connects TRBV21-1 to TRBJ2-2; TRBD1, the D gene given by the table, was not confirmed from the DNA. TRBV21-1 is reported as a pseudogene. CDR3 size: 17 residues. The CDR3 nucleotides are TGTGCCAGCAGCAAAGGCATGACAGGGAAGTTGACCGGGGAGCTGTTTTTT. Its protein product is CASSKGMTGKLTGELFF.

The gene calls are TRBV7-9 and TRBJ1-6; D is possibly TRBD1 (6 bases). CDR1 is SEHNR and CDR2 is FQNEAQ in the germline V gene (reference sequence). This CDR3 has 16 residues. V was clipped by 0 bases and J by 6 bases, with 12 bases between them. For the CDR3, the DNA is TGTGCCAGCAGCTTAGCCCGCGGGGGCGGTAATTCACCCCTCCACTTT. It yields the protein CASSLARGGGNSPLHF.